This TCR beta chain appears in the sequencing data of a study of shared clonotypes between healthy human individuals (dated by TCRdb to between 2020 and 2021). For the wider study: The cohort comprised two women and a few men aged 18 to 49 years. For each donor, three plates each were used for CD4 naive and CD4 memory, two plates were used for CD8 naive, and one plate was used for CD8 memory. To estimate repertoire size and how much clonotypes are shared between individuals, the study performed deep sequencing of blood TCR repertoires from about 5 healthy adults. Different laboratories and diverse techniques were used to prepare libraries and sequence TCR repertoires, to increase sequencing depth and limit assay-specific biases. Between about 0.85 and 8.9 billion PBMCs per donor were obtained by leukapheresis.

Donors were healthy HIV-negative adults with no recently reported acute infections or vaccinations. All donors were Caucasian adults living in Nashville, Tennessee, USA. Magnetic negative selection was used to enrich CD4+ T cells, after which naive cells were positively selected on CD45RA and the negative fraction became the memory subset. Blood was obtained by leukapheresis, after which PBMCs were separated by Ficoll-Histopaque density gradient centrifugation and cryopreserved in liquid nitrogen vapor phase. Purity and quantity of every magnetically sorted T cell population were checked by analytical flow cytometry. From each sorted fraction, genomic DNA was isolated and quantified by UV absorbance on a Nanodrop 2000c. This clone was detected once. Its antigen is currently not known. No base quality information exists; no much larger clone differs at one position. The research as a whole found: Naive subsets generally had larger estimated clonotype richness than memory subsets. Pairwise subsampling led to the expectation that sequencing depth would affect the degree of clonotype sharing among donors. When several donors were compared, the shared fraction of clonotypes was around 5% for naive CD4, less than 4% for naive CD8, more than 2% for memory CD4, and less than 0.45% for memory CD8. The small number of donors limited the genetic and exposure-history diversity represented. Clonotypes shared by all four sorted-subset donors showed higher generation probabilities than non-shared clonotypes. Even with the large sequencing depth, rarefaction of the sorted-subset datasets indicated that sequencing was incomplete. Sampling was limited to blood, and TCR repertoires in tissue likely differ from TCR repertoires in blood.

TCR CDR3 regions were amplified from genomic DNA by multiplex PCR using the deep immunoSEQ assay. Genomic DNA extracted from each cell subset was distributed evenly over all wells of several immunoSEQ 96-well plates, and each plate served as one replicate. Each replicate PCR for sorted subsets received roughly 200 ng genomic DNA, equal to 28,000 or so T cell genomes. The purified libraries were quantified using a Qubit 3.0 fluorometer, sized with a Bioanalyzer 2100, and then quantified again using the KAPA Library Quantification kit. A separate single-read 150-cycle Illumina NextSeq 550 flow cell was used to sequence each immunoSEQ 96-well plate. The authors' pipeline ran thus. Because only junctional sequences without quality scores were contained in the immunoSEQ output, filtering matching that applied to full-length reads could not be performed. Sequences were annotated with PyIR, a Python wrapper for IgBLAST v1.9, and V/J genes and CDR3 were assigned using IMGT germline references. Reads were removed for weak V/J assignments (E-value above 1e-6), missing CDR3, stop codons, out-of-frame junctions, or ambiguous translated residues. V3J clonotypes were defined by identical inferred V gene, J gene, and CDR3 amino acid sequence. To compute the percentage overlap between repertoires, the number of shared unique clonotypes was divided by the size of the smaller repertoire. Richness of each repertoire was evaluated using RTK rarefaction, the Chao1 estimator, and Recon v2.1 estimates of unobserved clonotypes. For all TCRbeta clonotypes obtained by the gDNA method from several donors, generation probabilities were computed with OLGA. TCRdb provides this immuneACCESS table in a form limited to in-frame rearrangements. Some clones are lacking; in checked studies, under half of them reflect an unresolved V gene, and why the rest are absent is not known. The DNA gave D and trimming, while V, J and clone size come from that table. The sample table records roughly 2.5 million clones; roughly nine tenths of these occur just once. The top ten clones comprise roughly 0.15% of the sample.

The CDR3, from cysteine to phenylalanine, totals 13 residues. Kept here is only the CDR3 DNA, which spans 39 bases and is read in frame from base 1. CDR1 and CDR2 were assigned from the germline V gene as MDHEN and SYDVKM. Deletion took 6 bases off V and 6 bases off J, with a span of 14 bases between the germline ends. The sample comprised naive CD4+ T cells sorted from blood. The label giving this sample's cell subset or site can be read as: CD45RA+ positively selected. The chain joins TRBV28 to TRBJ1-2, with TRBD1 tentatively as D gene (5 bases match). The sequence derives from a man younger than 30 in good health. Here is the DNA: TGTGCCAGCAGACCCCCAGGGTACGATGGCTACACCTTC. Translated, this gives CASRPPGYDGYTF.